The entry that follows covers one T cell receptor beta chain sequence. These data originate in a study of OX40 agonist ivuxolimab in advanced cancers. Study-wide background: Participants, approximately 83% male, averaged about 56 years of age, ranging from roughly 23 to 80. Under the entry rules, prior anti-PD-1, anti-PD-L1 or anti-CTLA-4 therapy was allowed, and more than 35% had some.

Blood draws occurred at baseline, cycle 4 day 1, and cycle 7 day 1. CDR1 is DFQATT, CDR2 SNEGSKA, per germline (reference sequence). The CDR3 loop spans 11 amino acids. Assay used: immunoSEQ multiplex PCR; TCRdb lists only in-frame clones, some missing. The sample gives tens of thousands of clones, roughly 90% of which show up once; 0.5% to 0.55% is in the top ten. V and J are TRBV20-1 and TRBJ2-1, with TRBD2 as a possible D gene (5 bases). The starting material was CD4+ or CD8+ T cells sorted from blood, obtained in a trial of the OX40 agonist ivuxolimab. The receptor was isolated from an adult with an advanced solid tumor such as melanoma, head and neck, liver or kidney cancer. CDR3 nucleotides: TGCAAGGTGGACTTCTCCAATGAGCAGTTCTTC. Amino acids: CKVDFSNEQFF.